A single sample gave rise to the 3 T cell receptor beta chains below, sequenced in a study of T cell responses to AZD1222 COVID-19 vaccine. Sequenced by immunoSEQ multiplex PCR; TCRdb stores in-frame clones only, minus some. The top ten clones hold roughly a quarter of a sample with 100,000 to 150,000 clones, around 83% of them seen once. The sample in question was peripheral blood, obtained 28 days after the second AZD1222 dose. The receptors shown here come from an adult who received the AZD1222 COVID-19 vaccine.

The V call is TRBV28, the J call TRBJ1-1; D is unresolved. Germline loops: CDR1 MDHEN, CDR2 SYDVKM. The CDR3 totals 18 residues. V was trimmed by 3 bases and J by 1 base, leaving 21 bases between them. CDR3 amino acids: CASSFGHNFGVRNTEAFF. The CDR3 nucleotides are TGTGCCAGCAGTTTTGGGCATAACTTTGGTGTACGGAACACTGAAGCTTTCTTT.

The chain combines TRBV6-4 with TRBJ2-3; 8 positions agree with TRBD2. Germline V gives CDR1 MRHNA, CDR2 SNTAGT. The CDR3 has 15 residues. V shed 6 bases, J shed 2 bases, and the junction held 7 bases outside the gene matches. DNA of the CDR3: TGTGCCAGCAGCTCCTCGGGGGGGTTCACAGATACGCAGTATTTT. As protein: CASSSSGGFTDTQYF.

The chain uses TRBV7-2 and TRBJ1-1; D remains ambiguous. The CDR3 contains 12 residues. Per germline, CDR1 SGHTA and CDR2 FQGNSA. Trimming took 5 bases from V and 8 from J, leaving 12 bases between them. The CDR3 nucleotides are TGTGCCAGCAGCCATCGGCGGGCGGAAGCTTTCTTT. Amino acids: CASSHRRAEAFF.